Below are 21 T cell receptor beta chains sequenced from a single sample in a study of cytomegalovirus exposure and HLA in healthy donors. Primers included in the PCR were 60 Vbeta and 13 Jbeta primers. Assay: immunoSEQ multiplex PCR; the TCRdb copy retains only in-frame clones and omits some. The table records under 200,000 clones, approximately 77% of them present only once. Sample: PBMCs. Receptors were obtained from a male donor in good health and CMV-seropositive.

The gene calls are TRBV30 and TRBJ1-2; D is ambiguous. This CDR3 has 10 amino acids. Germline CDR1 GTSNPN, CDR2 SVGIG (reference sequence). Trimming stripped 1 base from V and 8 bases from J, with 5 bases between. CDR3 region: CAWSGGGYTF. The CDR3 DNA follows: TGTGCCTGGAGTGGCGGCGGCTACACCTTC.

The V and J genes are TRBV7-2 and TRBJ1-2; D remains ambiguous. The CDR3 has 11 residues. Per the germline V gene, CDR1 is SGHTA and CDR2 is FQGNSA. The ends were cut back, 5 bases at V and 4 bases at J, with 5 bases in the middle. DNA of the CDR3: TGTGCCAGCAGCCTACTCTATGGCTACACCTTC. Its translation is CASSLLYGYTF.

Only one count was recorded for this clone. The J gene is TRBJ2-1, the V gene TRBV5-6, with 9 nucleotides matching TRBD2. V gave up 1 base and J gave up 0 bases; unmatched junction bases: 8. There are 18 residues in the CDR3. The germline V gene has CDR1 SGHDT and CDR2 YYEEEE. The CDR3 DNA reads as TGTGCCAGCAGCTTGTCCGCGGGGGGGGGTAGCTCCTACAATGAGCAGTTCTTC. Its protein is CASSLSAGGGSSYNEQFF.

The chain employs TRBV10-2 and TRBJ2-3; 7 bases map to TRBD1. This CDR3 comprises 15 residues. The V gene end was trimmed by 1 base and the J gene end by 5 bases; junction bases not matched to a gene: 6. The germline gives CDR1 WSHSY, CDR2 SAAADI. The CDR3 DNA is TGCGCCAGCAGTGAGTTCCGACAGGGATTAGATACGCAGTATTTT. Its protein is CASSEFRQGLDTQYF.

The chain has TRBV5-5 and TRBJ1-1; D remains unclear. The CDR3 consists of 13 residues. Trimming left V 4 bases short and J 1 base short, with 8 bases between. CDR1 and CDR2 (germline): SGHKS, YYEKEE (reference sequence). Here the CDR3 DNA reads TGTGCCAGCAGCCCCGCGGCGAACACTGAAGCTTTCTTT. This gives the protein CASSPAANTEAFF.

The rearrangement joins TRBV30 to TRBJ1-4; TRBD1 matches 7 bases. The ends lost 2 bases at V and 8 bases at J; junction bases unmatched: 8. This CDR3 comprises 14 residues. CDR1 GTSNPN and CDR2 SVGIG come from the germline V gene (reference sequence). The CDR3 region is CAWSLRGFQEKLFF. The CDR3 region has the DNA TGTGCCTGGAGTCTCAGGGGGTTTCAGGAAAAACTGTTTTTT.

This clone was seen only a few times. The rearrangement uses TRBV6-1 and TRBJ2-3, with TRBD2 matching 9 bases. Germline V gene lookup returns CDR1 MNHNS and CDR2 SASEGT. This CDR3 has 15 amino acids. With V trimmed by 0 bases and J by 4 bases, 2 bases remained unmatched. CDR3 sequence (DNA): TGTGCCAGCAGTGAAGCGGCGGGGGGGCCAGATACGCAGTATTTT. Translation gives CASSEAAGGPDTQYF.

The rearrangement links TRBV30 to TRBJ2-1; possibly TRBD2 for D (5 bases). From germline, CDR1 is GTSNPN and CDR2 SVGIG (reference sequence). This CDR3 contains 14 residues. The V and J ends lost 4 bases and 9 bases respectively, with 19 bases between them. The DNA of the CDR3 is TGTGCCTGGACGACCGGGGTTTCCCCGGGTGAGCAGTTCTTC. This sequence encodes CAWTTGVSPGEQFF.

V and J are TRBV27 and TRBJ1-4; a possible D gene is TRBD1 (6 bases). There are 15 residues in the CDR3. V lost 1 base and J lost 8, with 14 bases in between. Germline V gene lookup returns CDR1 MNHEY and CDR2 SMNVEV (reference sequence). The CDR3 region has the DNA TGTGCCAGCAGTTTATTCTCAGGGGATAGGGAAAAACTGTTTTTT. Translating gives CASSLFSGDREKLFF.

The chain is built from TRBV15 and TRBJ1-1, with D perhaps matching TRBD1 (5 bases). V was clipped by 2 bases and J by 1 base, with 8 bases between them. This CDR3 is built from 14 residues. The germline V gene has CDR1 LNHNV and CDR2 YYDKDF (reference sequence). This CDR3 reads CATSRRTGNTEAFF. The DNA of the CDR3 is TGTGCCACCAGCAGAAGAACAGGGAACACTGAAGCTTTCTTT.

The chain carries TRBV27 and TRBJ2-7; 7 bases align to TRBD1. CDR1 is MNHEY and CDR2 is SMNVEV in the germline V gene (reference sequence). The J segment lost 6 bases and the V segment lost 6 bases, leaving 14 bases of the junction unmatched. There are 15 residues in the CDR3. The CDR3 loop is CASSPTGQLLFEQYF. Written as DNA, the CDR3 is TGTGCCAGCAGCCCCACGGGACAGCTTCTTTTCGAGCAGTACTTC.

The chain's CDR3 is CASSSQRGGQGLLFF. The CDR3 bases are TGTGCCAGCAGCTCCCAGCGGGGGGGCCAAGGGCTTCTGTTCTTC. The genes are TRBV7-9 and TRBJ2-1; 10 bases agree with TRBD2. Germline assignment: CDR1 SEHNR and CDR2 FQNEAQ (reference sequence). CDR3 length: 15 amino acids. Germline trimming cut 4 bases from V and 15 bases from J; bases unmatched to any gene: 15.

This clone was seen a handful of times. This chain joins TRBV2 and TRBJ1-1; a weak D match, TRBD1 (5 bases). The CDR3 length is 15 residues. In germline, CDR1 is SNHLY, CDR2 FYNNEI. Trimming pared 6 bases from V and 0 bases from J, leaving 14 bases between. The DNA for the CDR3 is TGTGCCAGCAGGGCCTCGACAGACCTGAACACTGAAGCTTTCTTT. The encoded protein is CASRASTDLNTEAFF.

This clone was counted between two and nine times. The chain carries TRBV25-1 and TRBJ1-1; TRBD1 matches 9 bases. The CDR3 runs 12 residues. Germline trimming cut 8 bases from V and 4 bases from J; bases unmatched to any gene: 2. The germline V gene encodes CDR1 MGHDK and CDR2 SYGVNS. CDR3 amino acids: CASGQGSTEAFF. The CDR3 nucleotides read TGTGCCAGCGGACAGGGGAGCACTGAAGCTTTCTTT.

The rearrangement joins TRBV6-1 to TRBJ1-2; maybe TRBD1 (5 bases). Trimming pared 1 base from V and 0 bases from J, leaving 9 bases between. Germline lookup yields CDR1 MNHNS and CDR2 SASEGT. This CDR3 contains 15 residues. CDR3 nucleotides: TGTGCCAGCAGTGAAGGGGAAGGGGCTAACTATGGCTACACCTTC. As protein: CASSEGEGANYGYTF.

This clone occurred once. This rearrangement joins TRBV7-2 to TRBJ2-7; 12 bases fit TRBD2. V was clipped by 5 bases and J by 10 bases; unmatched bases: 12. Germline V gene sequence: CDR1 SGHTA, CDR2 FQGNSA. The CDR3 length is 15 residues. The CDR3 is CASSPPGTSGPTQYF. CDR3 bases: TGTGCCAGCAGCCCCCCCGGGACTAGCGGGCCAACTCAGTACTTC. The whole variable domain, remainder taken from reference TRBV7-2 and TRBJ2-7, is GAGVSQSPSNKVTEKGKDVELRCDPISGHTALYWYRQSLGQGLEFLIYFQGNSAPDKSGLPSDRFSAERTGGSVSTLTIQRTQQEDSAVYLCASSPPGTSGPTQYFGPGTRLTVT.

The chain recombines TRBV5-5 with TRBJ1-1; no clear D gene. V dropped 3 bases and J dropped 5 bases, with 17 bases sitting between them. This CDR3 has 15 residues. CDR1 is SGHKS, CDR2 YYEKEE, per germline (reference sequence). For the CDR3, the DNA is TGTGCCAGCAGCTCCCTGCTGGGAGGAGAAACTGAAGCTTTCTTT. Amino acids: CASSSLLGGETEAFF. The variable domain in full, completed from reference TRBV5-5 and TRBJ1-1, reads DAGVTQSPTHLIKTRGQQVTLRCSPISGHKSVSWYQQVLGQGPQFIFQYYEKEERGRGNFPDRFSARQFPNYSSELNVNALLLGDSALYLCASSSLLGGETEAFFGQGTRLTVV.

V usage is TRBV11-2 and J usage is TRBJ1-1; TRBD1 might be the D (5 bases). The CDR3 is 17 amino acids. Germline assignment: CDR1 SGHAT and CDR2 FQNNGV. The ends were cut back, 1 base at V and 5 bases at J, with 20 bases in the middle. This chain's CDR3 is CASSLAGWGGFETEAFF. DNA for the CDR3: TGTGCCAGCAGCTTAGCTGGATGGGGGGGTTTTGAAACTGAAGCTTTCTTT. Using reference TRBV11-2 and TRBJ1-1 for the parts outside the CDR3, the full variable domain is EAGVAQSPRYKIIEKRQSVAFWCNPISGHATLYWYQQILGQGPKLLIQFQNNGVVDDSQLPKDRFSAERLKGVDSTLKIQPAKLEDSAVYLCASSLAGWGGFETEAFFGQGTRLTVV.

This chain links TRBV19 with TRBJ1-5, with no clear D. CDR3 length: 15 residues. V lost 5 bases to trimming and J lost 4 bases, with 15 bases between them. Germline V gives CDR1 LNHDA, CDR2 SQIVND (reference sequence). CDR3 nucleotides: TGTGCCAGTAGTCTCGGTGAGTGGGAGAATCAGCCCCAGCATTTT. Its translation: CASSLGEWENQPQHF.

The chain employs TRBV6-6 and TRBJ1-5, with D possibly matching TRBD1 (6 bases). Deletions cut 0 bases from V and 5 bases from J, with 8 bases between. This CDR3 has 14 residues. The V gene's germline CDR1 is MNHNY and CDR2 SVGAGI (reference sequence). The chain's CDR3 is CASSYSGGDQPQHF. Written as DNA, the CDR3 is TGTGCCAGCAGTTACTCAGGGGGTGATCAGCCCCAGCATTTT.

The chain employs TRBV13 and TRBJ2-5, with D tentatively TRBD2 (6 bases). The last part of the DNA fits TRBJ2-7 better; the J call may be wrong. The CDR3 runs 15 residues. CDR1 is PRHDT and CDR2 is FYEKMQ in the germline V gene (reference sequence). The CDR3 DNA reads TGTGCCAGCAGCTTAAGTCCCGGGACTTCCTACGAGCAGTACTTC. It encodes CASSLSPGTSYEQYF.